Listed here are 28 T cell receptor beta chains from one sample, sequenced in a study of lymphopenia after photon versus proton radiotherapy (dated by TCRdb to about 2019). The library was built by means of the immunoSEQ multiplex PCR assay. The table comes from immuneACCESS by way of TCRdb, which keeps in-frame sequences with V and J called. Part of the clones is missing from these tables; in studies checked, under half for an unresolved V gene and the rest for unknown reasons. For this sample there are some 26,000 clones; over 75% appear just once. The ten most abundant clones make up roughly a third of the sample. The starting material was peripheral blood, obtained from a patient treated with photon-based radiotherapy. These receptors all come from a man between 50 and 59 years old with gastric cancer.

V gene TRBV5-5 combines with J gene TRBJ1-4; 7 nucleotides align to TRBD1. Germline CDR1 reads SGHKS; CDR2 reads YYEKEE (reference sequence). Trimming at V came to 4 bases and at J to 4 bases, leaving 4 bases not matched to a gene. CDR3 length equals 14 residues. This CDR3 reads CASSVGTVNEKLFF. The CDR3 region has the DNA TGTGCCAGCAGCGTTGGGACAGTTAATGAAAAACTGTTTTTT.

V gene TRBV5-1 combines with J gene TRBJ2-3; D is tentatively TRBD1 or TRBD2 (5 bases each). The CDR3 has 15 amino acids. Germline V gene sequence: CDR1 SGHRS, CDR2 YFSETQ. Trimming took off 2 bases at V and 0 bases at J, with 10 bases between the two ends. Here the CDR3 DNA reads TGCGCCAGCAGCTTTTCCGGGGCTAGCACAGATACGCAGTATTTT. Translating gives CASSFSGASTDTQYF. The full variable domain, with the rest looked up from reference TRBV5-1 and TRBJ2-3, is KAGVTQTPRYLIKTRGQQVTLSCSPISGHRSVSWYQQTPGQGLQFLFEYFSETQRNKGNFPGRFSGRQFSNSRSEMNVSTLELGDSALYLCASSFSGASTDTQYFGPGTRLTVL.

The chain couples TRBV7-2 to TRBJ1-4, with a tentative D call TRBD1 (6 bases). CDR1 and CDR2 from the germline V gene are SGHTA and FQGNSA. V gave up 2 bases and J gave up 7 bases, with 11 bases separating them. CDR3 length: 14 residues. CDR3 amino acids: CASSLRGGGEKLFF. The CDR3 nucleotides are TGTGCCAGCAGCTTAAGAGGGGGTGGTGAAAAACTGTTTTTT.

The CDR3 DNA follows: TGTGCCAGCGCCTGGGGGGCGTGGTACGAGCAGTACGTC. Amino acid sequence: CASAWGAWYEQYV. J is TRBJ2-7 and V is TRBV6-1; D assignment may be TRBD1 or TRBD2 (6 bases each). V was trimmed by 8 bases and J by 4 bases, leaving 15 bases between them. The CDR3 extends over 13 amino acids. Germline V CDR1 and CDR2: MNHNS, SASEGT.

V usage is TRBV30 and J usage is TRBJ1-1, with 7 bases matching TRBD1. The ends lost 2 bases at V and 7 bases at J; junction bases unmatched: 4. CDR1 is GTSNPN and CDR2 is SVGIG in the germline V gene (reference sequence). The CDR3 covers 12 residues. CDR3 nucleotides: TGTGCCTGGAGTACTACAGGGGTTGAAGCTTTCTTT. It encodes CAWSTTGVEAFF.

This chain links TRBV5-8 with TRBJ1-1; D is ambiguous. Germline-derived CDR1 and CDR2 are SGHTS and YDEGEE. The CDR3 consists of 14 residues. Trimming shortened V by 0 bases and J by 2 bases, and 8 bases separated the two germline ends. CDR3 sequence reads: CASSLGPINTEAFF. As DNA, the CDR3 is TGTGCCAGCAGCTTGGGTCCCATAAACACTGAAGCTTTCTTT.

The CDR3 protein is CASTEGGTDTQYF. The CDR3 region has the DNA TGTGCCAGCACCGAGGGGGGAACAGATACGCAGTATTTT. The chain has TRBV6-6 and TRBJ2-3, with D perhaps being TRBD1 or TRBD2 (6 bases each). Germline values: CDR1 MNHNY, CDR2 SVGAGI (reference sequence). V was trimmed by 7 bases and J by 3 bases, leaving 11 bases between them. The CDR3 extends over 13 amino acids.

This clone was counted between two and nine times. This chain uses TRBV6-5 with TRBJ1-3; D uncertain. The V end was cut by 6 bases, the J end by 4 bases, with 10 bases between. CDR3 size: 13 residues. Germline V gene lookup returns CDR1 MNHEY and CDR2 SVGAGI. The CDR3 region has the DNA TGTGCCAGCAGCGCCCTGGGAGGAAACACCATATATTTT. It codes for CASSALGGNTIYF.

The chain has TRBV7-2 and TRBJ1-3; D not resolved. With 1 base removed from V and 0 bases from J, the gap between germline ends came to 7 bases. Germline loops: CDR1 SGHTA, CDR2 FQGNSA. The CDR3 is made up of 15 amino acids. In nucleotides, the CDR3 is TGTGCCAGCAGCTTAGACATGCTCTCTGGAAACACCATATATTTT. It encodes CASSLDMLSGNTIYF.

The chain recombines TRBV19 with TRBJ2-7; D is possibly TRBD1 or TRBD2 (6 bases each). Trimming shortened V by 2 bases and J by 2 bases, and 10 bases separated the two germline ends. CDR1 and CDR2 (germline): LNHDA, SQIVND (reference sequence). The CDR3 length is 14 residues. The CDR3 sequence: CASSISGGPYEQYF. DNA for the CDR3: TGTGCCAGTAGTATATCCGGGGGCCCCTACGAGCAGTACTTC.

This clone was picked up a small number of times. The chain has TRBV5-6 and TRBJ1-1; D call uncertain. Trimming removed 2 bases at V and 5 bases at J, with 7 bases between. Germline V gives CDR1 SGHDT, CDR2 YYEEEE. CDR3 length: 12 residues. CDR3 in DNA: TGTGCCAGCAGCTTAAGGGTTACTGAAGCTTTCTTT. This codes for CASSLRVTEAFF.

The chain links TRBV6-5 to TRBJ2-1; TRBD2 matches 9 bases. Germline CDR1 MNHEY, CDR2 SVGAGI. Unmatched junction bases numbered 6, after V lost 2 bases and J lost 4 bases. The CDR3 length is 16 residues. The CDR3 nucleotides read TGTGCCAGCAGTTACCGACGGACTAGCGAGTACAATGAGCAGTTCTTC. It yields the protein CASSYRRTSEYNEQFF.

The chain joins TRBV19 to TRBJ1-1; 10 bases align to TRBD1. Germline CDR1 LNHDA, CDR2 SQIVND (reference sequence). The junction had 7 bases not matched to a gene; V was cut back by 4 bases and J by 5 bases. This CDR3 has 15 residues. CDR3 loop: CASSNWDRGGTEAFF. CDR3 coding DNA: TGTGCCAGTAGTAATTGGGACAGGGGTGGAACTGAAGCTTTCTTT.

This chain connects TRBV29-1 to TRBJ1-2, with 9 bases that match TRBD1. This CDR3 has 12 amino acids. V was pared by 7 bases and J by 4 bases, with 4 bases of the junction left unmatched. From germline, CDR1 is SQVTM and CDR2 ANQGSEA. The CDR3 bases are TGCAGCGCCCCGGGACAGGGCTATGGCTACACCTTC. Amino acids: CSAPGQGYGYTF.

The chain employs TRBV5-4 and TRBJ2-5; D is uncertain. Germline V gene sequence: CDR1 SGHNT, CDR2 YYREEE (reference sequence). This CDR3 is built from 13 residues. Between the trimmed V and J ends, which lost 0 bases and 1 base, there was a span of 4 bases. The CDR3 is CASSLGRQETQYF. The CDR3 nucleotides read TGTGCCAGCAGCTTGGGACGCCAAGAGACCCAGTACTTC. The entire variable domain, with the rest obtained from reference TRBV5-4 and TRBJ2-5, is as follows: ETGVTQSPTHLIKTRGQQVTLRCSSQSGHNTVSWYQQALGQGPQFIFQYYREEENGRGNFPPRFSGLQFPNYSSELNVNALELDDSALYLCASSLGRQETQYFGPGTRLLVL.

In this sample, this clone turned up once. The chain is built from TRBV6-1 and TRBJ1-3, with 8 bases fitting TRBD1. Unmatched junction bases numbered 4, after V lost 6 bases and J lost 0 bases. The germline CDR1 and CDR2 sequences are MNHNS and SASEGT. This CDR3 spans 15 amino acids. Here the CDR3 DNA reads TGTGCCAGCAGCGACAGGGGACTCTCTGGAAACACCATATATTTT. Its translation: CASSDRGLSGNTIYF.

The gene calls are TRBV18 and TRBJ2-3; no clear D. The CDR3 is 11 residues long. V lost 6 bases to trimming and J lost 6 bases, with 7 bases between them. Germline V gene data show CDR1 as KGHSH and CDR2 as LQKENI. The CDR3 protein is CASSDQDTQYF. The CDR3 DNA reads TGTGCCAGCTCTGACCAGGATACGCAGTATTTT.

This sequence joins TRBV6-1 and TRBJ1-6, with 7 nucleotides matching TRBD1. J gave up 4 bases and V 11 bases, and 5 bases lay outside the gene matches. CDR3 size: 13 residues. Per the germline V gene, CDR1 is MNHNS and CDR2 is SASEGT. The CDR3 DNA sequence: TGTGCCTTGTCGGGACAGTATAATTCACCCCTCCACTTT. This gives the protein CALSGQYNSPLHF.

This sequence joins TRBV25-1 and TRBJ2-2; D is unresolved. Germline CDR1 is MGHDK and CDR2 is SYGVNS. V was clipped by 2 bases and J by 6 bases, with 10 bases between them. The CDR3 has 14 amino acids. The CDR3 region is CASSELSFSGELFF. CDR3 in DNA: TGTGCCAGCAGTGAACTCTCATTCTCCGGGGAGCTGTTTTTT.

CDR3 region: CASGRGSNTEAFF. CDR3 nucleotide sequence: TGTGCCAGCGGAAGGGGTTCGAACACTGAAGCTTTCTTT. The chain has TRBV6-5 and TRBJ1-1, with a tentative D call TRBD1 (5 bases). The germline gives CDR1 MNHEY, CDR2 SVGAGI. CDR3 length: 13 amino acids. Trimming removed 8 bases from V and 1 base from J, with 11 bases in between.

The rearrangement joins TRBV10-3 to TRBJ1-2, with TRBD1 matching 7 bases. CDR3 size: 13 residues. With V trimmed by 7 bases and J by 6 bases, 8 bases remained unmatched. Germline CDR1 is ENHRY and CDR2 is SYGVKD. In DNA form, the CDR3 reads TGTGCCATCAAACCGGGACAGATGGATGGCTACACCTTC. It encodes CAIKPGQMDGYTF.

V and J are TRBV7-9 and TRBJ1-1, with a tentative D call TRBD1 (6 bases). Germline V gene lookup returns CDR1 SEHNR and CDR2 FQNEAQ (reference sequence). This CDR3 has 14 residues. With 3 bases removed from V and 0 bases from J, the gap between germline ends came to 8 bases. The CDR3 DNA reads TGTGCCAGCAGCTTTCAGGGGTTGAACACTGAAGCTTTCTTT. Translation: CASSFQGLNTEAFF.

J is TRBJ1-1 and V is TRBV25-1; D uncertain. Germline V CDR1 and CDR2: MGHDK, SYGVNS. Deletions cut 7 bases from V and 4 bases from J, with 7 bases between. The CDR3 runs to 11 residues. The CDR3 reads CASIRSTEAFF. The CDR3 DNA sequence: TGTGCCAGCATCCGGTCCACTGAAGCTTTCTTT.

V is TRBV29-1 and J is TRBJ2-3; 9 bases map to TRBD1. J gave up 4 bases and V 4 bases, and 6 bases lay outside the gene matches. Germline assignment: CDR1 SQVTM and CDR2 ANQGSEA. The CDR3 spans 14 residues. In DNA form, the CDR3 reads TGCAGCGTTGTACTACAGGGGGCCCCAGATACGCAGTATTTT. It codes for CSVVLQGAPDTQYF.

The CDR3 sequence: CASSGTHGGSYEQYV. CDR3 DNA: TGTGCCAGCAGCGGGACGCATGGCGGATCCTACGAGCAGTACGTC. The genes are TRBV6-1 and TRBJ2-7; D may match TRBD1 or TRBD2 (5 bases each). The V end was cut by 6 bases, the J end by 1 base, with 16 bases between. There are 15 residues in the CDR3. Germline CDR1 MNHNS, CDR2 SASEGT.

CDR3 protein: CASSPWGQGKEGYTF. CDR3 nucleotide sequence: TGTGCCAGCAGTCCTTGGGGCCAGGGGAAAGAGGGCTACACCTTC. The chain uses TRBV6-5 and TRBJ1-2; D may be TRBD1 (6 bases). The V end lost 5 bases, the J end lost 8 bases, and 21 bases lay between the germline ends. The CDR3 runs 15 residues. CDR1 is MNHEY, CDR2 SVGAGI, per germline.

The rearrangement uses TRBV5-1 and TRBJ2-3; TRBD2 matches 9 bases. CDR1 and CDR2 (germline): SGHRS, YFSETQ. With V trimmed by 5 bases and J by 0 bases, 4 bases remained unmatched. The CDR3 loop spans 15 amino acids. CDR3: CASSPSGVSTDTQYF. CDR3 sequence (DNA): TGCGCCAGCAGTCCTAGCGGGGTTAGCACAGATACGCAGTATTTT. Using reference TRBV5-1 and TRBJ2-3 for the parts outside the CDR3, the full variable domain is KAGVTQTPRYLIKTRGQQVTLSCSPISGHRSVSWYQQTPGQGLQFLFEYFSETQRNKGNFPGRFSGRQFSNSRSEMNVSTLELGDSALYLCASSPSGVSTDTQYFGPGTRLTVL.

The chain has TRBV14 and TRBJ2-2, with D perhaps given as TRBD1 or TRBD2 (5 bases each). V lost 0 bases to trimming and J lost 6 bases, with 8 bases between them. Germline V gene data show CDR1 as SGHDN and CDR2 as FVKESK. The CDR3 spans 14 residues. In nucleotides, the CDR3 is TGTGCCAGCAGCCAAGAGAGAGGGGCCGGGGAGCTGTTTTTT. It specifies CASSQERGAGELFF.